Listed below are T cell receptor beta chains from one sample, sequenced in a study of spatial heterogeneity in lung cancer. TCRdb re-called the 5' RACE reads through MiXCR, storing one row per CDR3 protein. Among about 45,000 distinct CDR3 sequences listed, about 22% were seen once. The source material was PBMCs, sampled at follow-up. The receptors originated from a female donor with early-stage non-small cell lung cancer. Both conserved end residues are part of each CDR3. Fields, in order: J gene, V gene, CDR3 protein.

j_call: TRBJ1-2; v_call: TRBV9; cdr3_aa: CASSVGGGGYGYTF
j_call: TRBJ2-3; v_call: TRBV9; cdr3_aa: CASSVWGKTDTQYF
j_call: TRBJ1-2; v_call: TRBV7-9; cdr3_aa: CATRALPDTDRGRGYTF
j_call: TRBJ2-1; v_call: TRBV5-1; cdr3_aa: CASSVLPDDNEQFF
j_call: TRBJ2-2; v_call: TRBV7-8; cdr3_aa: CASSEAGASTGELFF
j_call: TRBJ1-5; v_call: TRBV5-6; cdr3_aa: CASSPGPDNQPQHF
j_call: TRBJ1-5; v_call: TRBV7-2; cdr3_aa: CASSSLGGLQPQHF
j_call: TRBJ1-2; v_call: TRBV27; cdr3_aa: CASSARGRNYGYTF
j_call: TRBJ2-1; v_call: TRBV11-2; cdr3_aa: CASRNPYRGRNEQFF
j_call: TRBJ2-1; v_call: TRBV7-2; cdr3_aa: CASSLLGIYNEQFF
j_call: TRBJ1-4; v_call: TRBV29-1; cdr3_aa: CSVGGEKLFF
j_call: TRBJ1-1; v_call: TRBV12-3/TRBV12-4; cdr3_aa: CASSKPRTGGRAEAFF
j_call: TRBJ1-2; v_call: TRBV11-2; cdr3_aa: CASSLVESSGYTF
j_call: TRBJ2-7; v_call: TRBV29-1; cdr3_aa: CSVDQAAAGEQYF
j_call: TRBJ2-1; v_call: TRBV7-8; cdr3_aa: CASSFSRGSYNEQFF
j_call: TRBJ2-3; v_call: TRBV5-1; cdr3_aa: CASKDTSGDPADTQYF
j_call: TRBJ1-3; v_call: TRBV7-6; cdr3_aa: CASSLATGPGNTIYF
j_call: TRBJ2-3; v_call: TRBV10-3; cdr3_aa: CAISGTGTTDTQYF
j_call: TRBJ1-4; v_call: TRBV29-1; cdr3_aa: CSGGQEYGEKLFF
j_call: TRBJ1-2; v_call: TRBV15; cdr3_aa: CATSDRGYYGYTF
j_call: TRBJ2-4; v_call: TRBV7-8; cdr3_aa: CASSIGGGAKNIQYF
j_call: TRBJ2-1; v_call: TRBV7-2; cdr3_aa: CASSLAGGFFYNEQFF
j_call: TRBJ2-4; v_call: TRBV29-1; cdr3_aa: CSVGQRDRGNIQYF
j_call: TRBJ2-5; v_call: TRBV12-3/TRBV12-4; cdr3_aa: CASSSRDFQETQYF
j_call: TRBJ2-3; v_call: TRBV5-1; cdr3_aa: CASSSGLAENTQYF
j_call: TRBJ1-1; v_call: TRBV5-1; cdr3_aa: CASSLSSYTEAFF
j_call: TRBJ1-1; v_call: TRBV20-1; cdr3_aa: CSASVSGNTEAFF
j_call: TRBJ2-4; v_call: TRBV5-1; cdr3_aa: CASSLARPNGNIQYF